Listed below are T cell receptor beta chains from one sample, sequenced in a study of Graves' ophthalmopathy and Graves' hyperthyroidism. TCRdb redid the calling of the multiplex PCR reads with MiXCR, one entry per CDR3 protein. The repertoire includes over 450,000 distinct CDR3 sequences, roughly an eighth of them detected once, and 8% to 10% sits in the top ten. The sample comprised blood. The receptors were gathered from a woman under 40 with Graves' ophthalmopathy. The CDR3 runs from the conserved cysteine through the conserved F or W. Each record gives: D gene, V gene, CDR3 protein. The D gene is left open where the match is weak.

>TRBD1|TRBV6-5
CASSFSTGEETQYF
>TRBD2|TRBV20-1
CSAKAGVSYEQYF
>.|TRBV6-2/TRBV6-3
CASIHKMTYEQYF
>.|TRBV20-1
CSATPLLTNYGYTF
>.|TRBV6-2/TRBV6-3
CASSLGGSSREQYF
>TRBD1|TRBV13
CASSYRPMDRDLHEQYF
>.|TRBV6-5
CASSSGVGPYEQYF
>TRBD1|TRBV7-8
CASSLEGTGTGELFF
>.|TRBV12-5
CASGLGTVETQYF
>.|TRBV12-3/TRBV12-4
CASRQRAHQPQHF
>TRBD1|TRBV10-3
CAARDSSSGNSPLHF
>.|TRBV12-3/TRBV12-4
CASSFLVPSGELFF
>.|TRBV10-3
CAISEGQGDEAFF
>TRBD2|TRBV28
CASTLAGGPGTGELFF
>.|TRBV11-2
CASSPRGALRTEAFF
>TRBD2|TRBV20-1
CSALGLAGELFF
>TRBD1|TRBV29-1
CSVEDRRGTVYEQYF
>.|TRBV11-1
CASSIGVPGAATEAFF
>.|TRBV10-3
CAITQGPNTEAFF
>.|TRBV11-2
CASSLSTTLLYEQYF
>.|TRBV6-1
CASRGAGYQPQHF
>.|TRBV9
CASSQAAAWAEAFF
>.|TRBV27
CASGGSLTEAFF
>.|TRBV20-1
CSARGGGGNNQPQHF
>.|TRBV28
CASKHPSGANYNSPLHF
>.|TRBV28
CASSLWGGRNTEAFF
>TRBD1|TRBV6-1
CASTGTGGRDTEAFF
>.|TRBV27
CASSFIPSQTPYEQYF
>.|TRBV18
CASSPEKGGIYGYTF
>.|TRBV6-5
CASSYSAGVSRNSPLHF
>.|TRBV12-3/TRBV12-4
CASSLGGVGNTIYF
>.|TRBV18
CASSPVEGYEQYF
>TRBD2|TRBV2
CASGALGGRAGETQYF
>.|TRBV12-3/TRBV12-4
CASRPGGLYEQYF
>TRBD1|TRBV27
CASSLMTGGSKTQYF
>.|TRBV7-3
CASSLEPGQPQHF
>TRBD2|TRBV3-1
CASSPNPGLAGGHEQYF
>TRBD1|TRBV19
CASSIAAGGQGNEQYF